A selection of T cell receptor beta chains follows, all from one sample in a study of metastatic and nonmetastatic thyroid tumors. TCRdb re-called clones from the PCR reads using MiXCR. Here the sample spans around 50,000 clones, roughly 30% being singletons. Sequenced input: blood. The source is a female donor with papillary thyroid cancer or a benign thyroid nodule (not recorded which). Some clones in this sample may be carry-over from other donors' samples. CDR3s include the opening cysteine and the closing phenylalanine or tryptophan. D genes are given only for firm matches. A row's size may be missing; if present it is once, few, many or a size class.

V: TRBV7-9; J: TRBJ1-2; D: TRBD1; size: -; DNA: TGTGCCAGCAGCGGGACAGCTTATGGCTACACCTTC; CDR3: CASSGTAYGYTF
V: TRBV20-1; J: TRBJ2-7; D: -; size: -; DNA: TGCAGTGCTAGGCGCGGGGACTACGAGCAGTACTTC; CDR3: CSARRGDYEQYF
V: TRBV15; J: TRBJ1-1; D: -; size: -; DNA: TGTGCCACCAGCAGGGATGGTACCGTGAACACTGAAGCTTTCTTT; CDR3: CATSRDGTVNTEAFF
V: TRBV19; J: TRBJ1-3; D: -; size: -; DNA: TGTGCCAGTTCCGACCTGCTTTTTGGAAACACCATATATTTT; CDR3: CASSDLLFGNTIYF
V: TRBV20-1; J: TRBJ2-2; D: -; size: -; DNA: TGCAGTGCTAGCAAAGGGACGGACACCGGGGAGCTGTTTTTT; CDR3: CSASKGTDTGELFF
V: TRBV19; J: TRBJ1-6; D: -; size: -; DNA: TGTGCCAGTACCTCGACAGGAGCCAATTCACCCCTCCACTTT; CDR3: CASTSTGANSPLHF
V: TRBV28; J: TRBJ1-2; D: TRBD1; size: -; DNA: TGTGCCAGCAGGACTGGACAGGGGGTTCCGGGCTATGGCTACACCTTC; CDR3: CASRTGQGVPGYGYTF
V: TRBV11-2; J: TRBJ1-5; D: -; size: few; DNA: TGTGCCAGCAGCTTTAGTACCGTTCCGGGCACCTGCAATCAGCCCCAGCATTTT; CDR3: CASSFSTVPGTCNQPQHF
V: TRBV5-1; J: TRBJ2-3; D: -; size: -; DNA: TGCGCCAGCAGCTTGGGGCAGGGCCCAGATACGCAGTATTTT; CDR3: CASSLGQGPDTQYF
V: TRBV19; J: TRBJ1-2; D: TRBD1; size: few; DNA: TGTGCCAGTAGTATCCCAAACGACAGGGTATATGGCTACACCTTC; CDR3: CASSIPNDRVYGYTF
V: TRBV20-1; J: TRBJ2-3; D: -; size: -; DNA: TGCAGTGCTAGACCCCGGGGTAGGCCAGATACGCAGTATTTT; CDR3: CSARPRGRPDTQYF
V: TRBV19; J: TRBJ2-7; D: -; size: -; DNA: TGTGCCAGTAGTATAGTCGGGACGGCTTCTAGAGAGCAGTACTTC; CDR3: CASSIVGTASREQYF
V: TRBV28; J: TRBJ2-7; D: -; size: -; DNA: TGTGCCAGCAGTCTAGGGTCCTACGAGCAGTACTTC; CDR3: CASSLGSYEQYF
V: TRBV6-6; J: TRBJ1-3; D: -; size: many; DNA: TGTGCCAGCACCAAGACAGGACAATCGGGAAACACCATATATTTT; CDR3: CASTKTGQSGNTIYF
V: TRBV20-1; J: TRBJ2-1; D: -; size: -; DNA: TGCAGTGCTAGGGGGACACTCTACAATGAGCAGTTCTTC; CDR3: CSARGTLYNEQFF
V: TRBV5-6; J: TRBJ1-4; D: -; size: few; DNA: TGTGCCAGCAGCTTGGGAGGGACCGCTGAACTGTTTTTT; CDR3: CASSLGGTAELFF
V: TRBV19; J: TRBJ2-7; D: TRBD1; size: few; DNA: TGTGCCAGTAGAAAACAGGGGTTCTACGAGCAGTACTTC; CDR3: CASRKQGFYEQYF
V: TRBV28; J: TRBJ1-1; D: TRBD1; size: -; DNA: TGTGCCAGCATGCGCAGGGGGGCTGAAGCTTTCTTT; CDR3: CASMRRGAEAFF
V: TRBV15; J: TRBJ1-3; D: TRBD1; size: -; DNA: TGTGCCACCAGCAGAGACCGGGACAGGGGAAACACCATATATTTT; CDR3: CATSRDRDRGNTIYF
V: TRBV6-1; J: TRBJ2-1; D: -; size: -; DNA: TGTGCCAGCTCGCAAGTCCAAGGCGGGGAGCAGTTCTTC; CDR3: CASSQVQGGEQFF
V: TRBV11-2; J: TRBJ2-5; D: -; size: few; DNA: TGTGCCAGCAGCTTAGGTGGAGGGGACGGTCTTGCCCAGTACTTC; CDR3: CASSLGGGDGLAQYF
V: TRBV20-1; J: TRBJ2-1; D: -; size: -; DNA: TGCAGTGCTAGGGGGGGAACGGATATTAACAATGAGCAGTTCTTC; CDR3: CSARGGTDINNEQFF
V: TRBV5-1; J: TRBJ1-5; D: -; size: once; DNA: TGCGCCAGCAGCTTGGAGGGCACTGGGCAGCCCCAGCATTTT; CDR3: CASSLEGTGQPQHF
V: TRBV9; J: TRBJ2-1; D: -; size: -; DNA: TGTGCCAGCAGTCCCCTAGGGGGACCCAATGAGCAGTTCTTC; CDR3: CASSPLGGPNEQFF
V: TRBV30; J: TRBJ2-7; D: -; size: -; DNA: TGTGCCTGGAGTGGGACAAATAGTGGCCCCTACGAGCAGTACTTC; CDR3: CAWSGTNSGPYEQYF
V: TRBV11-2; J: TRBJ1-2; D: -; size: -; DNA: TGTGCCAGCAGCTTAGGAAACTATTGCTACACCTTC; CDR3: CASSLGNYCYTF